This entry lists 18 T cell receptor beta chains sequenced from one sample in a study of cytomegalovirus exposure and HLA in healthy donors. Primers for the PCR totalled 60 Vbeta and 13 Jbeta. Using immunoSEQ multiplex PCR, the repertoire was profiled, and TCRdb retains in-frame clones only, with some absent. Of some 99,000 clones in the sample, around 86% are singletons; the top ten hold less than 2.5%. The sample was PBMCs. All receptors come from a woman under 40 in good health and CMV-seronegative.

V and J are TRBV6-1 and TRBJ1-2; perhaps TRBD1 as D (5 bases). CDR1 and CDR2 (germline): MNHNS, SASEGT. CDR3 length: 12 residues. V lost 8 bases and J lost 4, with 11 bases in between. The CDR3 region has the DNA TGTGCCAGCTCAGACAGTGCCTATGGCTACACCTTC. Its protein is CASSDSAYGYTF.

The chain uses TRBV19 and TRBJ1-1, with D uncertain. V was cut by 3 bases and J by 5 bases, with 10 bases left in between. CDR1 is LNHDA, CDR2 SQIVND, per germline (reference sequence). The length of the CDR3 is 13 residues. The CDR3 spells CASSILWRTEAFF. Here the CDR3 DNA reads TGTGCCAGTAGTATTCTGTGGCGGACTGAAGCTTTCTTT.

V usage is TRBV6-6 and J usage is TRBJ2-7; possible D gene TRBD2, 5 bases. Germline V gene lookup returns CDR1 MNHNY and CDR2 SVGAGI (reference sequence). The CDR3 consists of 12 residues. Trimming took off 2 bases at V and 7 bases at J, with 9 bases between the two ends. The CDR3 reads CASSYPGVEQYF. DNA of the CDR3: TGTGCCAGCAGTTACCCCGGGGTAGAGCAGTACTTC.

The rearrangement links TRBV2 to TRBJ2-7; tentatively, D is TRBD1 (7 bases). V lost 3 bases to trimming and J lost 0 bases, with 12 bases between them. This CDR3 is 15 amino acids long. Per germline, CDR1 SNHLY and CDR2 FYNNEI. The CDR3 sequence: CASSDAGGTSYEQYF. The CDR3 coding sequence is TGTGCCAGCAGTGATGCAGGGGGGACCTCCTACGAGCAGTACTTC.

This chain links TRBV4-3 with TRBJ2-7; D remains unclear. CDR1 and CDR2 (germline): LGHNA, YSLEER. The CDR3 is made up of 16 amino acids. Trimming shortened V by 0 bases and J by 0 bases, and 12 bases separated the two germline ends. CDR3 sequence (DNA): TGCGCCAGCAGCCAAGATGGGTCGGCTAGCTCCTACGAGCAGTACTTC. As protein: CASSQDGSASSYEQYF.

This chain links TRBV5-1 with TRBJ2-3; TRBD2 matches 9 bases. Per germline, CDR1 SGHRS and CDR2 YFSETQ. The CDR3 runs to 14 residues. Losses at the gene ends were 4 bases for V and 3 bases for J; bases not matched to a gene: 3. The CDR3: CASSTTSGTDTQYF. CDR3 in DNA: TGCGCCAGCAGCACCACTAGCGGGACAGATACGCAGTATTTT.

This rearrangement joins TRBV28 to TRBJ2-3; possible D gene TRBD2, 6 bases. Trimming shortened V by 3 bases and J by 4 bases, and 14 bases separated the two germline ends. The length of the CDR3 is 15 residues. From germline, CDR1 is MDHEN and CDR2 SYDVKM. CDR3 sequence: CASSFAGIRADTQYF. The CDR3 region has the DNA TGTGCCAGCAGTTTCGCGGGAATTCGGGCAGATACGCAGTATTTT.

This sequence joins TRBV7-2 and TRBJ2-3, with TRBD2 matching 13 bases. The germline V gene has CDR1 SGHTA and CDR2 FQGNSA. The CDR3 sequence is 16 residues long. V lost 5 bases, J lost 2 bases, and 4 bases stayed unmatched. The CDR3 DNA sequence: TGTGCCAGCAGCGGACTAGCGGGAGATTTCACAGATACGCAGTATTTT. As protein: CASSGLAGDFTDTQYF. Full variable domain (rest looked up from reference TRBV7-2 and TRBJ2-3): GAGVSQSPSNKVTEKGKDVELRCDPISGHTALYWYRQSLGQGLEFLIYFQGNSAPDKSGLPSDRFSAERTGGSVSTLTIQRTQQEDSAVYLCASSGLAGDFTDTQYFGPGTRLTVL.

The J gene is TRBJ1-4, the V gene TRBV6-5; 7 bases match TRBD1. CDR3 length: 15 residues. J was trimmed by 8 bases and V by 0 bases; bases with no gene match: 6. The germline V gene encodes CDR1 MNHEY and CDR2 SVGAGI. As DNA, the CDR3 is TGTGCCAGCAGTTACTCAGCAGGGGGTCGAGAAAAACTGTTTTTT. Amino acid sequence: CASSYSAGGREKLFF.

V usage is TRBV4-2 and J usage is TRBJ2-1; 13 bases line up with TRBD2. The trim removed 5 bases at V and 0 bases at J, leaving 13 bases unmatched. The CDR3 runs to 20 residues. Germline CDR1 LGHNA, CDR2 YNFKEQ. For the CDR3, the DNA is TGTGCCAGCAGCATGAGACTAGCGGGAGGACTGGGGAGCTCCTACAATGAGCAGTTCTTC. It encodes CASSMRLAGGLGSSYNEQFF.

This clone has just one count. The V gene is TRBV14, the J gene TRBJ2-5; 10 bases match TRBD2. CDR3 size: 17 residues. Unmatched junction bases numbered 9, after V lost 1 base and J lost 4 bases. Per germline, CDR1 SGHDN and CDR2 FVKESK. CDR3 DNA: TGTGCCAGCAGCCAAGTGACGGCGACTAGCGGGTCAGAGACCCAGTACTTC. Translated: CASSQVTATSGSETQYF.

The V and J genes are TRBV13 and TRBJ2-1; TRBD2 might be the D (6 bases). Germline V gene lookup returns CDR1 PRHDT and CDR2 FYEKMQ (reference sequence). This CDR3 comprises 17 residues. The V end was cut by 7 bases, the J end by 4 bases, with 23 bases between. The CDR3 DNA follows: TGTGCCAGCACCCCGCCCGGGGGAGCGAAAGGATACAATGAGCAGTTCTTC. This sequence encodes CASTPPGGAKGYNEQFF.

The chain is built from TRBV5-1 and TRBJ2-1; 11 positions match TRBD2. Trimming removed 1 base from V and 8 bases from J; junction bases left unmatched: 2. This CDR3 region has 14 residues. Germline assignment: CDR1 SGHRS and CDR2 YFSETQ. The DNA of the CDR3 is TGCGCCAGCAGCTTGACTAGCGGGAGCCATGAGCAGTTCTTC. The encoded protein is CASSLTSGSHEQFF.

The CDR3 is CASSILRQGVGETQYF. As DNA, the CDR3 is TGTGCCAGCAGCATTCTTCGACAGGGGGTAGGGGAGACCCAGTACTTC. V gene TRBV11-3 combines with J gene TRBJ2-5; 9 bases match TRBD1. J lost 5 bases, V lost 5 bases, and 12 bases had no gene match. Per the germline V gene, CDR1 is SGHNT and CDR2 is YENEEA. CDR3 size: 16 residues.

The chain has TRBV10-2 and TRBJ2-7; perhaps TRBD1 as D (5 bases). Germline V gene sequence: CDR1 WSHSY, CDR2 SAAADI. V was trimmed by 5 bases and J by 0 bases, leaving 11 bases between them. CDR3 length: 14 residues. The DNA of the CDR3 is TGCGCCAGCAGTAACAGGAGAAGCTCCTACGAGCAGTACTTC. Protein sequence: CASSNRRSSYEQYF.

The genes are TRBV18 and TRBJ2-7; 9 bases align to TRBD1. CDR1 KGHSH and CDR2 LQKENI come from the germline V gene. J was trimmed by 0 bases and V by 5 bases; bases with no gene match: 5. CDR3 length equals 15 residues. The CDR3 sequence is CASSRGQGSSYEQYF. The CDR3 bases are TGTGCCAGCTCAAGGGGACAGGGAAGCTCCTACGAGCAGTACTTC. Full variable domain (missing parts from reference TRBV18 and TRBJ2-7): NAGVMQNPRHLVRRRGQEARLRCSPMKGHSHVYWYRQLPEEGLKFMVYLQKENIIDESGMPKERFSAEFPKEGPSILRIQQVVRGDSAAYFCASSRGQGSSYEQYFGPGTRLTVT.

V is TRBV29-1 and J is TRBJ1-4; 9 bases align to TRBD1. CDR1 is SQVTM, CDR2 ANQGSEA, per germline. This CDR3 has 17 amino acids. V lost 4 bases and J lost 8; bases outside the gene matches: 17. CDR3 DNA sequence: TGCAGCGTTGTTGGGAAAGGTCCCGGGACAGGGATCGAAAAACTGTTTTTT. Its translation is CSVVGKGPGTGIEKLFF.

The chain carries TRBV6-5 and TRBJ1-1; 7 bases align to TRBD1. J gave up 1 base and V 0 bases, and 5 bases lay outside the gene matches. Germline loops: CDR1 MNHEY, CDR2 SVGAGI. The CDR3 is 16 amino acids. CDR3 DNA sequence: TGTGCCAGCAGTTACTCAGCCGGGACAGCGAACACTGAAGCTTTCTTT. It is translated as CASSYSAGTANTEAFF.